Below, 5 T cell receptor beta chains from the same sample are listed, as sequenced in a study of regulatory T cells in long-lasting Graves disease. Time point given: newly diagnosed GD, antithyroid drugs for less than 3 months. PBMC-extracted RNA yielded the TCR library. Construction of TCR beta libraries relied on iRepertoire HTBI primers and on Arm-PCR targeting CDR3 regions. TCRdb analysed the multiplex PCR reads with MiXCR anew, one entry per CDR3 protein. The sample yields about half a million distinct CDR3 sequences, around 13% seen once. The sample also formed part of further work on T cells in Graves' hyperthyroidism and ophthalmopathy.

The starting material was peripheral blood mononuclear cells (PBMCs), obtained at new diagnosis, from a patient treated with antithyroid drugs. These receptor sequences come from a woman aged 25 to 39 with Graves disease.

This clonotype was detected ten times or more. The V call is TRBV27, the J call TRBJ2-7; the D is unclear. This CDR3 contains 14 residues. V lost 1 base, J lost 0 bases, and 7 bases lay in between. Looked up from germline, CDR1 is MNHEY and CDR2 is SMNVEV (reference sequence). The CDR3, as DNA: TGTGCCAGCAGTTTATACGCCAGCTCCTACGAGCAGTACTTC. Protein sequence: CASSLYASSYEQYF.

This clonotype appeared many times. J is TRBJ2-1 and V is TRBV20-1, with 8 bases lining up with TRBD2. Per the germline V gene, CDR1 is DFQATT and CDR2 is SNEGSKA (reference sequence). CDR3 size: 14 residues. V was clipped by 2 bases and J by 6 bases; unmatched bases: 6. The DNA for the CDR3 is TGCAGTGCTAGAAGGGTAGCGGGGCTCAATGAGCAGTTCTTC. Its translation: CSARRVAGLNEQFF.

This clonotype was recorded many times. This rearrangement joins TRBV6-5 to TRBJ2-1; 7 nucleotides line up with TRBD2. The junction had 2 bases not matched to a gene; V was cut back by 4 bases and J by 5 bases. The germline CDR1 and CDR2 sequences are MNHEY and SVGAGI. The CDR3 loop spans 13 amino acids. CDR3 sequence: CASSSRGDNEQFF. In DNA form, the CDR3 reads TGTGCCAGCAGTTCCCGGGGGGACAATGAGCAGTTCTTC.

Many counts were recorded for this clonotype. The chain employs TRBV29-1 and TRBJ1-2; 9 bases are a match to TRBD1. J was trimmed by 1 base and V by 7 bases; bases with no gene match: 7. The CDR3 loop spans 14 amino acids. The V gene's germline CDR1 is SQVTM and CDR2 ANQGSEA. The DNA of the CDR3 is TGCAGCGCCTCGGGACAGGGTAATAACTATGGCTACACCTTC. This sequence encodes CSASGQGNNYGYTF.

CDR3 in amino acids: CSAQGLAGEVNEQFF. CDR3 nucleotides: TGCAGTGCTCAAGGACTAGCGGGAGAGGTCAATGAGCAGTTCTTC. This rearrangement joins TRBV20-1 to TRBJ2-1; 13 nucleotides align to TRBD2. CDR3 length: 15 residues. The germline V gene encodes CDR1 DFQATT and CDR2 SNEGSKA (reference sequence). Trimming removed 5 bases from V and 6 bases from J; junction bases left unmatched: 7.